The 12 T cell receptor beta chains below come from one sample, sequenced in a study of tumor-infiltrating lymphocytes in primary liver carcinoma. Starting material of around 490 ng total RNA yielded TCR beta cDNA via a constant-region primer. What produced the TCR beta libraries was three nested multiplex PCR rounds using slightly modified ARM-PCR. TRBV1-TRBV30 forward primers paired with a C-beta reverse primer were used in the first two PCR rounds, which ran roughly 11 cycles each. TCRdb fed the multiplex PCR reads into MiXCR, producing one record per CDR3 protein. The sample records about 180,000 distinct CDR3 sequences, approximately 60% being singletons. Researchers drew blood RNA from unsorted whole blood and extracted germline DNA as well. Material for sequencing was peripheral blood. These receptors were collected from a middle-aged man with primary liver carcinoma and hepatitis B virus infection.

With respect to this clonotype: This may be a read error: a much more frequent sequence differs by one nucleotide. The CDR3 DNA reads TGTGCCATCAGGCCTAGCGTGAGAGGCGACAATGAGCAGTTCTTC. Its translation is CAIRPSVRGDNEQFF. The chain uses TRBV10-3 and TRBJ2-1, with a possible D match to TRBD2 (6 bases). The CDR3 runs 15 residues. The V gene's germline CDR1 is ENHRY and CDR2 SYGVKD. V lost 6 bases and J lost 5, with 17 bases in between.

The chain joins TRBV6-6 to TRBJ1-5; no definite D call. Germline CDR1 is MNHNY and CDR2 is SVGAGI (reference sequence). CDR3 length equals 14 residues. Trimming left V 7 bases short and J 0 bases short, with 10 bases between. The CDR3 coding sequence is TGTGCCAGCAAACGGGAGAATAGCAATCAGCCCCAGCATTTT. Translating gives CASKRENSNQPQHF.

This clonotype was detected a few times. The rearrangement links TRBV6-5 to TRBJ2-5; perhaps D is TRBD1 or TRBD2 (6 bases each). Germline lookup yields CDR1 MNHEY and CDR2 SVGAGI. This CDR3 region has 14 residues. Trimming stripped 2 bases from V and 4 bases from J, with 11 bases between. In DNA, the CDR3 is TGTGCCAGCAGTTACGGGACGGGGGCAGAGACCCAGTACTTC. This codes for CASSYGTGAETQYF.

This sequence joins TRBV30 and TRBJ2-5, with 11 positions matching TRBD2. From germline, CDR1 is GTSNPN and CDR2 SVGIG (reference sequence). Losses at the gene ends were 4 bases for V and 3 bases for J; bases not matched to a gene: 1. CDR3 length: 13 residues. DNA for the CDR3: TGTGCCTGGAAGGGACTAGCGGAAGAGACCCAGTACTTC. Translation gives CAWKGLAEETQYF.

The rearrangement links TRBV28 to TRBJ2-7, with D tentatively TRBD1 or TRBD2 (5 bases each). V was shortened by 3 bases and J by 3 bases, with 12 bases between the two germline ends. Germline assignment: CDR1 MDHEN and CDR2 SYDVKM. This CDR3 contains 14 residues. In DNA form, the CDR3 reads TGTGCCAGCAGTTTCACCGGGGCCAGCTACGAGCAGTACTTC. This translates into CASSFTGASYEQYF.

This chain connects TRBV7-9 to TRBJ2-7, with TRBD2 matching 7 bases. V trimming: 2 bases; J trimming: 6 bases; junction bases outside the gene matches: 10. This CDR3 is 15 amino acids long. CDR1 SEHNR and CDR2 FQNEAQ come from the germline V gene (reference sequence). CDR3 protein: CASSLNAGVFSEQYF. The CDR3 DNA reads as TGTGCCAGCAGCTTAAACGCGGGAGTCTTCTCCGAGCAGTACTTC. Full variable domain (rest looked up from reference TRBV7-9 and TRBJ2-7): DTGVSQNPRHKITKRGQNVTFRCDPISEHNRLYWYRQTLGQGPEFLTYFQNEAQLEKSRLLSDRFSAERPKGSFSTLEIQRTEQGDSAMYLCASSLNAGVFSEQYFGPGTRLTVT.

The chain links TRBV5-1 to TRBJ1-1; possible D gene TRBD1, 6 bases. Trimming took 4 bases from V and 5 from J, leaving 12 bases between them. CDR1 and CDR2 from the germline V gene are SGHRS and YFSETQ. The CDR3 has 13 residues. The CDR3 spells CASSLTDRTEAFF. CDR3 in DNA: TGCGCCAGCAGCCTGACCGACAGGACTGAAGCTTTCTTT.

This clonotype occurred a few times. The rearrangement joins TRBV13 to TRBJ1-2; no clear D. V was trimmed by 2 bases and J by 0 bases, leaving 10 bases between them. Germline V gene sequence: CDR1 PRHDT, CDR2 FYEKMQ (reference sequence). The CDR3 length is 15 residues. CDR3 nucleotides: TGTGCCAGCAGCTTAAGGCAGAGAGCTAACTATGGCTACACCTTC. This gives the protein CASSLRQRANYGYTF.

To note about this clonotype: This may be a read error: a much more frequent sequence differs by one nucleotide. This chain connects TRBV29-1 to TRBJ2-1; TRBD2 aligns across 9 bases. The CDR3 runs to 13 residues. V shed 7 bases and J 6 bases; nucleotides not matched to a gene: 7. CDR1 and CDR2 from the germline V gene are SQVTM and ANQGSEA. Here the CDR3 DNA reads TGCAGCGCGGGTGGACTAGCGAGCAATGAGCAGTTCTTC. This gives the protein CSAGGLASNEQFF.

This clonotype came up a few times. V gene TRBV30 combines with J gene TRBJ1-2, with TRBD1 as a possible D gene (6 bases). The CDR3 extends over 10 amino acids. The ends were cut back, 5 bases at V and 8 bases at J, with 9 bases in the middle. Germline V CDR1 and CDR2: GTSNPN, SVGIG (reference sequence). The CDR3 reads CAWYRVGYTF. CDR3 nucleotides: TGTGCCTGGTACAGGGTAGGCTACACCTTC.

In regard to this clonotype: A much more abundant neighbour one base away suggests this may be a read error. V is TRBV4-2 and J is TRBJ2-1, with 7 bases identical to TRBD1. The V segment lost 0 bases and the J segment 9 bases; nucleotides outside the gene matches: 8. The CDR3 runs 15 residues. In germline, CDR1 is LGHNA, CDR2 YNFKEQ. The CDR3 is CASSQDPVGGGEQFF. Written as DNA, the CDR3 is TGTGCCAGCAGCCAAGATCCTGTAGGGGGCGGTGAGCAGTTCTTC.

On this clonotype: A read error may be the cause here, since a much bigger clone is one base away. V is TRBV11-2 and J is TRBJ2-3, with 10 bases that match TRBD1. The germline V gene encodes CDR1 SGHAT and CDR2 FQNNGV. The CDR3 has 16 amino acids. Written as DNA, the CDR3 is TGTGTCAGCAGCTTAGACCGGGACAGGGGATGGAATACGCAGTATTTT. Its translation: CVSSLDRDRGWNTQYF.